In this sample, the clone carrying this T cell receptor (beta chain) turned up once. Treatment: oral pan-JAK inhibitor, 5-10 mg twice daily. These data belong to a study of CD8+ T cells in alopecia areata. Extraction of RNA preceded its reverse transcription into cDNA, which served as the sequencing template. Clones were sequenced by immunoSEQ multiplex PCR, and TCRdb holds only the in-frame ones, with some missing. The sample holds some 180,000 clones, roughly 50% seen once. CDR1 and CDR2 from the germline V gene are GTSNPN and SVGIG (reference sequence). The CDR3 extends over 15 amino acids. V was clipped by 0 bases and J by 4 bases, with 16 bases between them.

The sample consisted of CD8+ T cells sorted from blood, taken at week 24, from a patient treated with tofacitinib. This clonotype was sampled from a human donor with alopecia areata. The J gene is TRBJ2-7, the V gene TRBV30, with a weak D call TRBD2 (5 bases). This CDR3 reads CAWSVARATGYEQYF. DNA of the CDR3: TGTGCCTGGAGTGTTGCGAGGGCGACGGGTTACGAGCAGTACTTC.